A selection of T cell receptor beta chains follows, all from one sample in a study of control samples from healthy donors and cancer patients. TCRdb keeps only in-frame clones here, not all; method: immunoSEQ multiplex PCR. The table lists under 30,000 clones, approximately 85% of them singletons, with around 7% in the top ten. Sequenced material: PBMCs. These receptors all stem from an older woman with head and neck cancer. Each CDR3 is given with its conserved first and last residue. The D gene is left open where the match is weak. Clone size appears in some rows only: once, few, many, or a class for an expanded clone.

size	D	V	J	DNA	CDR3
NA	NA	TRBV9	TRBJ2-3	TGTGCCAGCAGCGAAGACTTCTCCCGCACAGATACGCAGTATTTT	CASSEDFSRTDTQYF
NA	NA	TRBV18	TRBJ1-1	TGTGCCAGCTCACTTGCAGGGGCTGAAGCTTTCTTT	CASSLAGAEAFF
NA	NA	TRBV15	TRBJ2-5	TGTGCCACCAGCAGAGATCAAAGGGAGACCCAGTACTTC	CATSRDQRETQYF
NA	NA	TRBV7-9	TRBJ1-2	TGTGCCAGCAGCCCACGGCAGGGCGGCTACACCTTC	CASSPRQGGYTF
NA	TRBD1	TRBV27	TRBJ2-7	TGTGCCAGCAGTCTTGGACAGGGTCATCACGAGCAGTACTTC	CASSLGQGHHEQYF
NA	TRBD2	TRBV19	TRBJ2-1	TGTGCCAGTAACGAGGGGCTAGCGGGAGTAGATGAGCAGTTCTTC	CASNEGLAGVDEQFF
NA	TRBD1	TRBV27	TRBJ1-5	TGTGCCAGCAGTTTGGAGGGGGCGAGCAATCAGCCCCAGCATTTT	CASSLEGASNQPQHF
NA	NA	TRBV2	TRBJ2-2	TGTGCCAGCAGGGGGCAGGGAAGGCGCGGGGAGCTGTTTTTT	CASRGQGRRGELFF
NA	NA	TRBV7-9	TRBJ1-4	TGTGCCAGCAGCTTAGCAGGAACGGCCTTCAATGAAAAACTGTTTTTT	CASSLAGTAFNEKLFF
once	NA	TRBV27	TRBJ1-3	TGTGCCAGCAGTTTAGGCATTCCGGGACATGGAAACACCATATATTTT	CASSLGIPGHGNTIYF
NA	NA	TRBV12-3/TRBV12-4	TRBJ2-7	TGTGCCAGCAGTTTAGGCGGGTTATACGAGCAGTACTTC	CASSLGGLYEQYF
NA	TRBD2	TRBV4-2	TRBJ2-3	TGTGCCAGCAGCCAAACGGGACTAGCGCAGATAGATACGCAGTATTTT	CASSQTGLAQIDTQYF
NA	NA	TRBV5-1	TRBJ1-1	TGCGCCAGCAGCTTTTTTCTAGGGAACACTGAAGCTTTCTTT	CASSFFLGNTEAFF
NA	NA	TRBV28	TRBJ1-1	TGTGCCAGCAGTTTAACGGCAGCCACCGGCACTGAAGCTTTCTTT	CASSLTAATGTEAFF
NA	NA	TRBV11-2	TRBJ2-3	TGTGCCAGCAGCCTCGACTGGCAAGATACGCAGTATTTT	CASSLDWQDTQYF
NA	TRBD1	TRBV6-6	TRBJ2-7	TGTGCCAGCAGTTACTCCACCGGGACAGGGTATTACGAGCAGTACTTC	CASSYSTGTGYYEQYF
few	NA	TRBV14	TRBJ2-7	TGTGCCAGCCCCCGTGGAGAAAGCTACGAGCAGTACTTC	CASPRGESYEQYF
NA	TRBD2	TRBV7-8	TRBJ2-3	TGTGCCAGCAGCTTACGCGGGGGGCCCCGAGATACGCAGTATTTT	CASSLRGGPRDTQYF
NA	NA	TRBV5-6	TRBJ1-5	TGTGCCAGCAGCTCATATAGGGGCCAGCCCCAGCATTTT	CASSSYRGQPQHF
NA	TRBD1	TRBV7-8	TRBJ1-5	TGTGCCAGCAGCTTAGTCGGGACAGGAAATCAGCCCCAGCATTTT	CASSLVGTGNQPQHF
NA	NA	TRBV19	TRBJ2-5	TGTGCCAGTAGGGGGGGGCAGTCCCCGACCCAGTACTTC	CASRGGQSPTQYF
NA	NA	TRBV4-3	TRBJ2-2	TGCGCCAGCAGCCAAAGGGGGGATAGCACCGGGGAGCTGTTTTTT	CASSQRGDSTGELFF
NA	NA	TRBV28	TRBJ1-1	TGTGCCAGCAGTTTAAGAACCCGCGAAGCTTTCTTT	CASSLRTREAFF
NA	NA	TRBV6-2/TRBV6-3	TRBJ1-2	TGTGCCAGCAGTTCTCAGAGCGGCGGCTATGGCTACACCTTC	CASSSQSGGYGYTF
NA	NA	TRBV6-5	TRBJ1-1	TGTGCCAGCAGGGGAACAATGGGGTTGAACACTGAAGCTTTCTTT	CASRGTMGLNTEAFF
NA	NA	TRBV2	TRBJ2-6	TGTGCCAGCGACGGGGGAGAGGGGTCCGACGTCCTGACTTTC	CASDGGEGSDVLTF
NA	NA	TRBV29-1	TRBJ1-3	TGCAGCGTAAGCAGGGGTACTGGAAACACCATATATTTT	CSVSRGTGNTIYF
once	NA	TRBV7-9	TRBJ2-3	TGTGCCAGCAGCCTGAGCACAGATACGCAGTATTTT	CASSLSTDTQYF
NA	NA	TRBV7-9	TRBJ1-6	TGTGCCAGCAGCTCCTGGGGCTCAAGCTCCTATAATTCACCCCTCCACTTT	CASSSWGSSSYNSPLHF
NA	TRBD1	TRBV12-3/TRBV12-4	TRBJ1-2	TGTGCCAGCAAAGGACAGGGGGCCTATGGCTACACCTTC	CASKGQGAYGYTF
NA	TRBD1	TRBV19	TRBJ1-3	TGTGCCAGTAGGCCGACAGGGTCGGGAAACACCATATATTTT	CASRPTGSGNTIYF
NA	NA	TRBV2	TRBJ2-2	TGTGCCAGCAGCCAGGGGGGGACCGGGGAGCTGTTTTTT	CASSQGGTGELFF
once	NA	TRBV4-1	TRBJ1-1	TGCGCCAGCAGCCAACAATGGGGCACTGAAGCTTTCTTT	CASSQQWGTEAFF
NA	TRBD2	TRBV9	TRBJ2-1	TGTGCCAGCAGCGTAGCTCCAGGGCCGGGGGGGAATGAGCAGTTCTTC	CASSVAPGPGGNEQFF
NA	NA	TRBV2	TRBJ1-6	TGTGCCAGCAGTGAGAGACAGATAGATAATTCACCCCTCCACTTT	CASSERQIDNSPLHF
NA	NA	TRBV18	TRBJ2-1	TGTGCCAGCTCACCACAAGGTCTATCCTACAATGAGCAGTTCTTC	CASSPQGLSYNEQFF
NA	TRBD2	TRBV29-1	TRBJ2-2	TGCAGCGTTGAAAGCGGGACGGGCACCGGGGAGCTGTTTTTT	CSVESGTGTGELFF
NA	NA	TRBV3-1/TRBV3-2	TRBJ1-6	TGTGCCAGCAGCCCCGCCGGGACACTCTATAATTCACCCCTCCACTTT	CASSPAGTLYNSPLHF
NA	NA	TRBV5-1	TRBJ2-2	TGCGCCAGCAGCCCAGACCGGACACTCAACACCGGGGAGCTGTTTTTT	CASSPDRTLNTGELFF
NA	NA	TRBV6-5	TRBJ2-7	TGTGCCAGCACAGGTTCGGCCTACGAGCAGTACTTC	CASTGSAYEQYF
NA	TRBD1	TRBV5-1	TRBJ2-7	TGCGCCACCAAGGAAGGGACAGGACCCTACGAGCAGTACTTC	CATKEGTGPYEQYF
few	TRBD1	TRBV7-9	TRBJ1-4	TGTGCCAGCAGCTTACGGACAGGGTGGGAACTGTTTTTT	CASSLRTGWELFF
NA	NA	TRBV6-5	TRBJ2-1	TGTGCCAGCATCGGGGGGCCATACAATGAGCAGTTCTTC	CASIGGPYNEQFF
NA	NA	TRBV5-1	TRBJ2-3	TGCGCCAGCAGCTTATTAGCGGGCACAGATACGCAGTATTTT	CASSLLAGTDTQYF
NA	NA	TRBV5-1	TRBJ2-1	TGCGCCAGCAGCTTCTTGCAGGACAATGAGCAGTTCTTC	CASSFLQDNEQFF
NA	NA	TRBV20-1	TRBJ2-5	TGCAGTGCTAGGGGGACGGGGACCCAGTACTTC	CSARGTGTQYF
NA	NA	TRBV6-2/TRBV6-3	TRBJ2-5	TGTGCCAGCAGTCCGGCTGAGGAGGTCCAGTACTTC	CASSPAEEVQYF
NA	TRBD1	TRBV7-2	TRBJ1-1	TGTGCCAGCAGCTTACTTGACAGGGGGAACACTGAAGCTTTCTTT	CASSLLDRGNTEAFF